This record concerns one TCR beta chain sequence. The data belong to a study of blood T cells in healthy people across ages. Losses at the gene ends were 3 bases for V and 2 bases for J; bases not matched to a gene: 4. The CDR3 totals 15 residues. Primed by a sample-barcoded 5' primer and a J-beta primer mix, a second PCR proceeded for about 7 to 11 cycles. TCRdb processed the 5' RACE reads anew with MiXCR; each CDR3 protein has one entry. The table lists some 850,000 distinct CDR3 sequences, 25% to 30% of them singletons. These same records also appear under a second study, on T cells of mothers and their children. That publication notes: Donation involved three healthy Caucasian mothers and the six children that they had. Amplification in the second PCR used the M1S primer, which added sample barcodes and 2-4 random nucleotides. Whether pairs are related or unrelated, thymic selection shapes their TCR recombination output in much the same way.

Sample: blood. The rearrangement links TRBV12-3 or TRBV12-4 to TRBJ1-3; 7 nucleotides agree with TRBD1. The source of this sequence is a boy younger than 18 in good health. This CDR3 is CASSFAQGAGNTIYF. CDR3 DNA: TGTGCCAGCAGTTTCGCGCAGGGGGCTGGAAACACCATATATTTT.